This T cell receptor (beta chain) was identified during a study of CD8+ T cells in alopecia areata. Study details: Tofacitinib ran 6 to 18 months, followed by 6 months off drug.

For this clone: Its target is unknown.

Whole-study results and caveats: When scalp samples are sequenced, resident alphabeta T cells of normal skin are also captured.

RNA extraction was followed by reverse transcription into cDNA, which acted as the sequencing template. Assay used: immunoSEQ multiplex PCR; TCRdb lists only in-frame clones, some missing. Among 7,000 or so clones listed, about two thirds were seen once. In alopecia areata patients, both lesional scalp punch biopsies and peripheral blood were collected. This CDR3 is built from 14 residues. Trimming pared 1 base from V and 6 bases from J, leaving 13 bases between. Per germline, CDR1 SGHVS and CDR2 FNYEAQ. Sample: skin, taken at week 0. This chain links TRBV7-6 with TRBJ2-7; no reliable D call. The sequence came from a human donor with alopecia areata. The CDR3: CASSLVGRSGEQYF. The DNA of the CDR3 is TGTGCCAGCAGCTTAGTTGGGCGGTCGGGCGAGCAGTACTTC.